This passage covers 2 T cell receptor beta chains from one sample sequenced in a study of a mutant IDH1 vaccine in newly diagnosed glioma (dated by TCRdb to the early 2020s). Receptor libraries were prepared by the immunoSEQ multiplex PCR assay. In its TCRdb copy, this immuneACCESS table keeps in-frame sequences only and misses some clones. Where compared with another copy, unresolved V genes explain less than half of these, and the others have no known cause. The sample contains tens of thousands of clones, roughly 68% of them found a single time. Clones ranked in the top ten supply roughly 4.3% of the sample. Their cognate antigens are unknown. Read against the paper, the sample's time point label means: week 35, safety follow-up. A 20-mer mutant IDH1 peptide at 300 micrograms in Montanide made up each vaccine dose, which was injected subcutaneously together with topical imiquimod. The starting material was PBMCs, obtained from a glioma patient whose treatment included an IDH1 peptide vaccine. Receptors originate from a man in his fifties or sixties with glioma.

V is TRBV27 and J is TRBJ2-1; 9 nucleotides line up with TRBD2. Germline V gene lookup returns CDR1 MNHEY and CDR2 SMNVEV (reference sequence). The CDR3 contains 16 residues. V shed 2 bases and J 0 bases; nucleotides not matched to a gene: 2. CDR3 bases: TGTGCCAGCAGTTTAGCGGGGGGGAACTCCTACAATGAGCAGTTCTTC. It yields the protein CASSLAGGNSYNEQFF.

The CDR3 here is CASKEGGVDTEAFF. The DNA of the CDR3 is TGTGCCAGCAAAGAGGGAGGAGTCGACACTGAAGCTTTCTTT. This sequence joins TRBV28 and TRBJ1-1; D is unclear. Germline V gene data show CDR1 as MDHEN and CDR2 as SYDVKM. Trimming removed 7 bases from V and 3 bases from J, with 15 bases in between. This CDR3 spans 14 amino acids.